Below are 2 T cell receptor beta chains sequenced from a single sample in a study of shared clonotypes between healthy human individuals. Sequencing was performed with immunoSEQ multiplex PCR; in TCRdb, only in-frame clones are kept and a portion is missing. The sample shows more than 450,000 clones, 70% to 80% of them seen only once. The sequencing sample was made of PBMCs. All receptors come from a woman in her thirties or forties in good health. Some clones in this sample may be carry-over from other donors' samples.

The chain is built from TRBV2 and TRBJ1-5, with 7 bases matching TRBD1. Per the germline V gene, CDR1 is SNHLY and CDR2 is FYNNEI. The V and J ends lost 6 bases and 1 base, in that order; junction bases with no gene match: 3. The CDR3 is 14 residues long. CDR3 DNA: TGTGCCAGCAGGGGACAGACGAGCAATCAGCCCCAGCATTTT. Translation: CASRGQTSNQPQHF.

This clone was recorded a few times. CDR3 amino acids: CASSFPLSNQPQHF. The CDR3, as DNA: TGTGCCAGCAGTTTTCCCCTTAGCAATCAGCCCCAGCATTTT. The chain employs TRBV28 and TRBJ1-5; no clear D. The CDR3 is 14 residues long. Germline-derived CDR1 and CDR2 are MDHEN and SYDVKM. Trimming removed 3 bases from V and 0 bases from J, with 6 bases in between.